Shown below are 28 T cell receptor beta chains from a single sample sequenced in a study of post-analysis software for immune sequencing data. Study-level findings and limits: A few TRBV segments occurring more often in patients than controls included TRBV5-6, TRBV5-1 and TRBV20-1.

The antigens of these receptors remain unknown. Every TCR beta cDNA library bore unique molecular identifiers. Each CDR3 protein is one row after TCRdb ran MiXCR on the PCR reads. This sample yields 350,000 to 500,000 distinct CDR3 sequences, of which 30% to 45% are seen a single time; approximately 7.7% belongs to the top ten. Input material: blood. These receptors all stem from a girl aged 2 to 9 with multiple sclerosis.

The chain combines TRBV7-9 with TRBJ1-1; maybe TRBD1 (5 bases). Looked up from germline, CDR1 is SEHNR and CDR2 is FQNEAQ (reference sequence). V was trimmed by 4 bases and J by 1 base, leaving 10 bases between them. The CDR3 loop spans 14 amino acids. The CDR3 nucleotides read TGTGCCAGCAGCTCGGGACGGGGGAACACTGAAGCTTTCTTT. This codes for CASSSGRGNTEAFF.

This chain uses TRBV20-1 with TRBJ2-1, with a possible D match to TRBD2 (6 bases). TRBJ2-7 matches the DNA end more closely, so the J call is doubtful. Per germline, CDR1 DFQATT and CDR2 SNEGSKA (reference sequence). The CDR3 totals 15 residues. The CDR3 DNA reads as TGCAGTGCTAGTAGTGGGGCTAGCGCCTCGGGTGAGCAGTACTTC. Translation gives CSASSGASASGEQYF.

This clonotype was seen at least ten times. The chain joins TRBV7-2 to TRBJ2-5; D perhaps matches TRBD2 (5 bases). The CDR3 covers 13 residues. V lost 4 bases and J lost 2, with 8 bases in between. CDR1 SGHTA and CDR2 FQGNSA come from the germline V gene. The CDR3 bases are TGTGCCAGCAGCTCGGACTCACAAGAGACCCAGTACTTC. Translating it yields CASSSDSQETQYF.

The gene calls are TRBV6-5 and TRBJ2-5; D is unclear. The V gene's germline CDR1 is MNHEY and CDR2 SVGAGI. V gave up 1 base and J gave up 1 base, with 4 bases separating them. The CDR3 has 13 residues. The CDR3 region is CASSYYSQETQYF. CDR3 DNA: TGTGCCAGCAGTTACTACAGCCAAGAGACCCAGTACTTC.

CDR3 nucleotides: TGTGCCAGCAGTTATACAGGGGAACATGAAAAACTGTTTTTT. Translation: CASSYTGEHEKLFF. J is TRBJ1-4 and V is TRBV6-5, with 7 bases lining up with TRBD1. V shed 3 bases, J shed 6 bases, and the junction held 4 bases outside the gene matches. Germline-derived CDR1 and CDR2 are MNHEY and SVGAGI. The length of the CDR3 is 14 residues.

The chain combines TRBV7-9 with TRBJ1-1; 9 nucleotides agree with TRBD1. V was pared by 4 bases and J by 5 bases, with 11 bases of the junction left unmatched. The CDR3 covers 16 residues. Germline V CDR1 and CDR2: SEHNR, FQNEAQ (reference sequence). Written as DNA, the CDR3 is TGTGCCAGCAGCTCACAGGGGGGACAGGGAACTACTGAAGCTTTCTTT. It specifies CASSSQGGQGTTEAFF.

This clonotype was seen more than once but under ten times. The rearrangement joins TRBV29-1 to TRBJ1-6; D is unresolved. The CDR3 covers 13 residues. Per germline, CDR1 SQVTM and CDR2 ANQGSEA. The ends were cut back, 7 bases at V and 8 bases at J, with 15 bases in the middle. CDR3 nucleotide sequence: TGCAGCGCGCGGAAAGCCCCCGATTCACCCCTCCACTTT. This codes for CSARKAPDSPLHF.

This clonotype has only a few counts. The V and J genes are TRBV7-2 and TRBJ2-3, with D perhaps TRBD1 or TRBD2 (5 bases each). From germline, CDR1 is SGHTA and CDR2 FQGNSA. This CDR3 comprises 13 residues. Trimming pared 0 bases from V and 7 bases from J, leaving 8 bases between. The CDR3 bases are TGTGCCAGCAGCTTAGCCCGGGACCATACGCAGTATTTT. It is translated as CASSLARDHTQYF.

This clonotype was seen only a few times. This chain links TRBV6-5 with TRBJ1-6; TRBD1 is a possible D gene (6 bases). The CDR3 consists of 15 residues. Germline V lookup: CDR1 MNHEY, CDR2 SVGAGI. V was pared by 4 bases and J by 4 bases, with 11 bases between. The CDR3 bases are TGTGCCAGCAGTTTCCTACAGGGTTATAATTCACCCCTCCACTTT. Translated: CASSFLQGYNSPLHF.

V and J are TRBV13 and TRBJ2-3; no clear D gene. This CDR3 region has 13 residues. Per the germline V gene, CDR1 is PRHDT and CDR2 is FYEKMQ (reference sequence). V shed 3 bases and J shed 5 bases, with 9 bases lying between them. The CDR3 sequence: CASSFGRGDTQYF. DNA for the CDR3: TGTGCCAGCAGCTTTGGCAGAGGAGATACGCAGTATTTT.

This chain uses TRBV7-9 with TRBJ2-5; 12 bases line up with TRBD1. The J call may be incorrect, as the DNA end agrees better with TRBJ2-7. The CDR3 length is 17 residues. The germline V gene encodes CDR1 SEHNR and CDR2 FQNEAQ (reference sequence). The CDR3 reads CASSRGQGAFNMYEQYF. CDR3 nucleotides: TGTGCCAGCAGCAGGGGACAGGGGGCTTTTAATATGTACGAGCAGTACTTC.

This chain uses TRBV4-2 with TRBJ2-7; 9 bases agree with TRBD2. The last part of the DNA fits TRBJ2-5 better; the J call may be wrong. The CDR3 sequence is 17 residues long. Germline V gene lookup returns CDR1 LGHNA and CDR2 YNFKEQ. The CDR3: CASSQGTGTSLLETQYF. The CDR3 nucleotides are TGTGCCAGCAGCCAGGGAACCGGGACTAGCCTTTTGGAGACCCAGTACTTC.

The rearrangement links TRBV10-3 to TRBJ1-5; D remains ambiguous. This CDR3 contains 14 residues. V lost 0 bases, J lost 4 bases, and 7 bases lay in between. Germline V gene sequence: CDR1 ENHRY, CDR2 SYGVKD. CDR3 sequence: CAISESGHNQPQHF. In nucleotides, the CDR3 is TGTGCCATCAGTGAGTCGGGCCATAATCAGCCCCAGCATTTT.

The V call is TRBV28, the J call TRBJ2-3; D remains unclear. Germline V gives CDR1 MDHEN, CDR2 SYDVKM. This CDR3 contains 15 residues. V lost 2 bases and J 2 bases, leaving 11 bases between the germline ends. The CDR3 DNA follows: TGTGCCAGCAGTTTAGAAGTACAGTTCACAGATACGCAGTATTTT. This gives the protein CASSLEVQFTDTQYF. The entire variable domain, with the rest obtained from reference TRBV28 and TRBJ2-3, is as follows: DVKVTQSSRYLVKRTGEKVFLECVQDMDHENMFWYRQDPGLGLRLIYFSYDVKMKEKGDIPEGYSVSREKKERFSLILESASTNQTSMYLCASSLEVQFTDTQYFGPGTRLTVL.

This clonotype was detected ten times or more. The chain is built from TRBV12-3 or TRBV12-4 and TRBJ2-4; D remains ambiguous. The CDR3 contains 14 residues. The V and J ends lost 1 base and 1 base respectively, with 5 bases between them. CDR3 sequence (DNA): TGTGCCAGCAGTTTAGAAGGCGCCAAAAACATTCAGTACTTC. Amino acids: CASSLEGAKNIQYF.

The chain links TRBV28 to TRBJ1-2, with D perhaps matching TRBD1 (6 bases). This CDR3 is built from 16 residues. CDR1 and CDR2 from the germline V gene are MDHEN and SYDVKM. V was clipped by 4 bases and J by 8 bases, with 23 bases between them. CDR3 coding DNA: TGTGCCAGCAGTTCTCGGGGGGTACAGGGTCTCTTAGGCTACACCTTC. This sequence encodes CASSSRGVQGLLGYTF.

This chain connects TRBV7-9 to TRBJ1-2; D is ambiguous. Trimming shortened V by 7 bases and J by 2 bases, and 11 bases separated the two germline ends. The germline gives CDR1 SEHNR, CDR2 FQNEAQ (reference sequence). CDR3 size: 13 residues. The CDR3 DNA reads TGTGCCAGCACCACCCAACTGAACTATGGCTACACCTTC. Its translation is CASTTQLNYGYTF.

This rearrangement joins TRBV12-3 or TRBV12-4 to TRBJ1-2; weak D call: TRBD1 (5 bases). The V end was cut by 5 bases, the J end by 4 bases, with 8 bases between. The CDR3 is 12 amino acids. The CDR3 sequence is CASSNGGYGYTF. The CDR3 DNA reads TGTGCCAGCAGTAACGGGGGCTATGGCTACACCTTC.

This rearrangement joins TRBV6-2 or TRBV6-3 to TRBJ2-7; D possibly matches TRBD1 or TRBD2 (6 bases each). The germline gives CDR1 MNHEY, CDR2 SVGEGT. The CDR3 spans 15 residues. Trimming left V 7 bases short and J 5 bases short, with 21 bases between. Here the CDR3 reads CASKLRGVESHEQYF. The CDR3 region has the DNA TGTGCCAGCAAGTTAAGGGGGGTGGAAAGCCACGAGCAGTACTTC.

This clonotype has just a few counts. The chain is built from TRBV10-3 and TRBJ1-2; tentative D call: TRBD1 (5 bases). This CDR3 spans 15 amino acids. In germline, CDR1 is ENHRY, CDR2 SYGVKD. The V gene lost 2 bases and the J gene lost 0 bases, with 10 bases spanning the gap. The CDR3 DNA sequence: TGTGCCATCAGTGAGCGGGGCATCTCTAACTATGGCTACACCTTC. This translates into CAISERGISNYGYTF.

This rearrangement joins TRBV7-3 to TRBJ2-3; possibly TRBD2 for D (7 bases). Germline CDR1 SGHTA, CDR2 FQGTGA. V dropped 1 base and J dropped 3 bases, with 14 bases sitting between them. The CDR3 extends over 16 amino acids. The CDR3 DNA reads as TGTGCCAGCAGCTTAAACCCGGGGGGCCGAACAGATACGCAGTATTTT. Residues: CASSLNPGGRTDTQYF.

This chain joins TRBV11-3 and TRBJ1-5, with no clear D. The CDR3 runs 13 residues. From germline, CDR1 is SGHNT and CDR2 YENEEA. The ends were cut back, 5 bases at V and 9 bases at J, with 14 bases in the middle. CDR3 sequence: CASSTRILSPQHF. The CDR3 DNA is TGTGCCAGCAGCACCCGTATTCTCTCGCCCCAGCATTTT.

The gene calls are TRBV19 and TRBJ1-2; no clear D gene. Trimming left V 8 bases short and J 0 bases short, with 16 bases between. Per the germline V gene, CDR1 is LNHDA and CDR2 is SQIVND (reference sequence). The CDR3 is 15 residues long. The CDR3 nucleotides read TGTGCCAGTTCTTCCCACACTACGCCTAACTATGGCTACACCTTC. Its protein product is CASSSHTTPNYGYTF.

This clonotype was detected a few times. This rearrangement joins TRBV7-6 to TRBJ2-1; TRBD2 agrees at 10 bases. The germline CDR1 and CDR2 sequences are SGHVS and FNYEAQ. The CDR3 loop spans 15 amino acids. V gave up 5 bases and J gave up 7 bases; unmatched junction bases: 8. CDR3 bases: TGTGCCAGCAGCGAACTAGCGGGAAGTTTGAATGAGCAGTTCTTC. It translates to CASSELAGSLNEQFF.

This clonotype was seen repeatedly, ten times or more. The V and J genes are TRBV29-1 and TRBJ2-5; 7 bases map to TRBD2. Germline V CDR1 and CDR2: SQVTM, ANQGSEA. The J segment lost 1 base and the V segment lost 7 bases, leaving 15 bases of the junction unmatched. The CDR3 is 16 amino acids. CDR3 protein: CSACLLVAGAQETQYF. CDR3 DNA: TGCAGCGCCTGCCTTCTGGTGGCGGGAGCCCAAGAGACCCAGTACTTC.

The J gene is TRBJ1-2, the V gene TRBV6-1; D ambiguous. Germline assignment: CDR1 MNHNS and CDR2 SASEGT. V lost 8 bases and J lost 4, with 14 bases in between. The CDR3 loop spans 13 amino acids. The CDR3, as DNA: TGTGCCAGCGATTCTGTGCCTCTCTATGGCTACACCTTC. Its translation: CASDSVPLYGYTF.

The rearrangement uses TRBV4-3 and TRBJ1-6; D unresolved. With 0 bases removed from V and 9 bases from J, the gap between germline ends came to 9 bases. The CDR3 is 14 amino acids. Germline CDR1 and CDR2: LGHNA and YSLEER. In DNA, the CDR3 is TGCGCCAGCAGCCAAGATGAGGATAGTTCACCCCTCCACTTT. Protein sequence: CASSQDEDSSPLHF.

With respect to this clonotype: An end of the junction does not agree with germline; a read error may underlie this. This sequence joins TRBV2 and TRBJ2-1; D perhaps matches TRBD1 (5 bases). CDR3 length: 14 residues. From germline, CDR1 is SNHLY and CDR2 FYNNEI. Written as DNA, the CDR3 is TGTGCCGGCAGTGAGTCAGGGCGCTTGAATGAGCAGTTCTTC. This gives the protein CAGSESGRLNEQFF.